One and the same sample provided the 26 T cell receptor beta chains below, sequenced in a study of cytomegalovirus exposure and HLA in healthy donors. The PCR ran on 60 Vbeta and 13 Jbeta primers. Repertoires were generated with immunoSEQ multiplex PCR, while TCRdb's copy carries only in-frame clones and drops some. The sample holds 140,000 to 150,000 clones, roughly 68% seen once. The source material was PBMCs. The receptors come from a man in his sixties in good health and CMV-seronegative.

The chain has TRBV30 and TRBJ1-5; D is possibly TRBD1 (6 bases). Germline-derived CDR1 and CDR2 are GTSNPN and SVGIG (reference sequence). Trimming took off 0 bases at V and 6 bases at J, with 6 bases between the two ends. This CDR3 spans 12 amino acids. The CDR3 sequence: CAWSVQGQPQHF. In DNA form, the CDR3 reads TGTGCCTGGAGTGTACAGGGTCAGCCCCAGCATTTT.

J is TRBJ2-1 and V is TRBV6-4, with 8 bases identical to TRBD1. V lost 4 bases and J lost 5; bases outside the gene matches: 4. The germline CDR1 and CDR2 sequences are MRHNA and SNTAGT. CDR3 size: 14 residues. Written as DNA, the CDR3 is TGTGCCAGCAGTGTGGGGACAGGCCACAATGAGCAGTTCTTC. Protein sequence: CASSVGTGHNEQFF.

The chain has TRBV9 and TRBJ2-7; 8 positions match TRBD1. Germline V lookup: CDR1 SGDLS, CDR2 YYNGEE. V lost 0 bases to trimming and J lost 7 bases; unmatched junction nucleotides: 9. This CDR3 has 15 residues. The CDR3 reads CASSVGAGGVREQYF. Here the CDR3 DNA reads TGTGCCAGCAGCGTAGGGGCAGGGGGCGTGAGGGAGCAGTACTTC.

This clone was seen once. The chain carries TRBV7-6 and TRBJ2-1; 11 bases agree with TRBD1. The germline V gene encodes CDR1 SGHVS and CDR2 FNYEAQ. The CDR3 extends over 15 amino acids. With 5 bases clipped from V and 5 bases from J, the junction kept 5 bases outside the gene matches. CDR3 sequence (DNA): TGTGCCAGCAGCCCCGGGACAGGGGGGCACAATGAGCAGTTCTTC. Protein: CASSPGTGGHNEQFF. The variable domain in full, completed from reference TRBV7-6 and TRBJ2-1, reads GAGVSQSPRYKVTKRGQDVALRCDPISGHVSLYWYRQALGQGPEFLTYFNYEAQQDKSGLPNDRFSAERPEGSISTLTIQRTEQRDSAMYRCASSPGTGGHNEQFFGPGTRLTVL.

The rearrangement links TRBV5-1 to TRBJ2-5, with TRBD2 matching over 7 bases. This CDR3 spans 15 amino acids. Trimming at V came to 0 bases and at J to 5 bases, leaving 7 bases not matched to a gene. Looked up from germline, CDR1 is SGHRS and CDR2 is YFSETQ. CDR3: CASSLGGGSLETQYF. Here the CDR3 DNA reads TGCGCCAGCAGCTTGGGTGGCGGGAGTTTGGAGACCCAGTACTTC. Together with reference TRBV5-1 and TRBJ2-5, the CDR3 gives the full variable domain: KAGVTQTPRYLIKTRGQQVTLSCSPISGHRSVSWYQQTPGQGLQFLFEYFSETQRNKGNFPGRFSGRQFSNSRSEMNVSTLELGDSALYLCASSLGGGSLETQYFGPGTRLLVL.

V and J are TRBV2 and TRBJ1-2, with D perhaps matching TRBD1 (6 bases). The CDR3 is made up of 13 amino acids. Germline V CDR1 and CDR2: SNHLY, FYNNEI. The ends were cut back, 6 bases at V and 5 bases at J, with 13 bases in the middle. The CDR3 reads CASSPGQTYGYTF. Here the CDR3 DNA reads TGTGCCAGCAGCCCAGGACAGACATATGGCTACACCTTC.

V is TRBV29-1 and J is TRBJ2-5, with TRBD2 matching over 7 bases. J gave up 5 bases and V 5 bases, and 8 bases lay outside the gene matches. This CDR3 is 13 amino acids long. CDR1 SQVTM and CDR2 ANQGSEA come from the germline V gene. In nucleotides, the CDR3 is TGCAGCGTTCGATGGGGGGGGTCGGAGACCCAGTACTTC. Residues: CSVRWGGSETQYF.

The chain uses TRBV11-3 and TRBJ2-3; a weak D match, TRBD1 (6 bases). Germline V CDR1 and CDR2: SGHNT, YENEEA. Trimming shortened V by 4 bases and J by 5 bases, and 13 bases separated the two germline ends. The length of the CDR3 is 14 residues. The CDR3 loop is CASSYSRGLDTQYF. CDR3 DNA sequence: TGTGCCAGCAGCTATTCCAGGGGTTTAGATACGCAGTATTTT.

The V gene is TRBV19, the J gene TRBJ2-5, with D maybe TRBD2 (6 bases). Germline V gene sequence: CDR1 LNHDA, CDR2 SQIVND (reference sequence). This CDR3 contains 15 residues. V was pared by 7 bases and J by 1 base, with 16 bases between. CDR3 residues: CASTPEGSRQETQYF. The CDR3 coding sequence is TGTGCCAGTACCCCGGAGGGATCTCGCCAAGAGACCCAGTACTTC. Full variable domain (outside the CDR3, taken from reference TRBV19 and TRBJ2-5): DGGITQSPKYLFRKEGQNVTLSCEQNLNHDAMYWYRQDPGQGLRLIYYSQIVNDFQKGDIAEGYSVSREKKESFPLTVTSAQKNPTAFYLCASTPEGSRQETQYFGPGTRLLVL.

This chain joins TRBV28 and TRBJ1-4; possibly TRBD1 for D (5 bases). This CDR3 has 14 residues. V gave up 8 bases and J gave up 2 bases, with 12 bases separating them. CDR1 is MDHEN, CDR2 SYDVKM, per germline. The CDR3 DNA reads as TGTGCCAGCGGACCCGGGGGGACTAATGAAAAACTGTTTTTT. It translates to CASGPGGTNEKLFF.

The chain has TRBV15 and TRBJ1-1, with D maybe TRBD1 (6 bases). Looked up from germline, CDR1 is LNHNV and CDR2 is YYDKDF (reference sequence). The CDR3 length is 14 residues. Trimming stripped 0 bases from V and 1 base from J, with 6 bases between. This CDR3 is CATSREQGNTEAFF. DNA for the CDR3: TGTGCCACCAGCAGAGAACAGGGGAACACTGAAGCTTTCTTT. Together with reference TRBV15 and TRBJ1-1, the CDR3 gives the full variable domain: DAMVIQNPRYQVTQFGKPVTLSCSQTLNHNVMYWYQQKSSQAPKLLFHYYDKDFNNEADTPDNFQSRRPNTSFCFLDIRSPGLGDTAMYLCATSREQGNTEAFFGQGTRLTVV.

The V and J genes are TRBV15 and TRBJ2-7, with D possibly matching TRBD2 (6 bases). The V end lost 5 bases, the J end lost 7 bases, and 18 bases lay between the germline ends. Germline CDR1 LNHNV, CDR2 YYDKDF (reference sequence). The CDR3 runs 14 residues. For the CDR3, the DNA is TGTGCCACCAGCGTGGGACTCGGACTGGGGGAGCAGTACTTC. This encodes CATSVGLGLGEQYF.

The chain recombines TRBV10-1 with TRBJ2-3, with 9 bases fitting TRBD2. After removal of 7 bases from V and 2 bases from J, the junction contained 16 bases not matched to a gene. The CDR3 totals 18 residues. The germline gives CDR1 WNHNN, CDR2 SYGVQD (reference sequence). As DNA, the CDR3 is TGCGCCAGCACCCCTGGACTAGCGAGGGATAGATCCACAGATACGCAGTATTTT. Its protein is CASTPGLARDRSTDTQYF.

The rearrangement joins TRBV19 to TRBJ2-1; 10 bases match TRBD1. Trimming removed 5 bases from V and 4 bases from J; junction bases left unmatched: 11. From germline, CDR1 is LNHDA and CDR2 SQIVND (reference sequence). This CDR3 is built from 17 residues. CDR3 region: CASSPTTRQGAYNEQFF. In DNA, the CDR3 is TGTGCCAGTAGTCCAACCACTCGACAGGGGGCTTACAATGAGCAGTTCTTC. Combining the CDR3 with reference TRBV19 and TRBJ2-1 gives the whole variable domain DGGITQSPKYLFRKEGQNVTLSCEQNLNHDAMYWYRQDPGQGLRLIYYSQIVNDFQKGDIAEGYSVSREKKESFPLTVTSAQKNPTAFYLCASSPTTRQGAYNEQFFGPGTRLTVL.

The rearrangement uses TRBV27 and TRBJ1-5; 10 bases are a match to TRBD1. Germline lookup yields CDR1 MNHEY and CDR2 SMNVEV (reference sequence). The CDR3 length is 15 residues. J was trimmed by 2 bases and V by 5 bases; bases with no gene match: 3. As DNA, the CDR3 is TGTGCCAGCAGTGCCGGGACAGGGGGCAATCAGCCCCAGCATTTT. Encoded protein: CASSAGTGGNQPQHF.

The V call is TRBV9, the J call TRBJ2-3; 7 bases are a match to TRBD2. The CDR3 contains 15 residues. V shed 3 bases, J shed 0 bases, and the junction held 4 bases outside the gene matches. Germline CDR1 is SGDLS and CDR2 is YYNGEE. CDR3 region: CASSDSGFSTDTQYF. CDR3 in DNA: TGTGCCAGCAGCGATAGCGGGTTTAGCACAGATACGCAGTATTTT.

This clone was found many times. The CDR3 nucleotides read TGTGCCAGCAGTTACTTTGGGGGGACAGGCCTTGAAAAACTGTTTTTT. It is translated as CASSYFGGTGLEKLFF. J is TRBJ1-4 and V is TRBV6-5; 8 bases agree with TRBD1. The CDR3 is 16 amino acids. The junction had 8 bases not matched to a gene; V was cut back by 1 base and J by 7 bases. Germline V lookup: CDR1 MNHEY, CDR2 SVGAGI.

This clone is a singleton in its sample. The V and J genes are TRBV19 and TRBJ2-1; D possibly corresponds to TRBD2 (5 bases). Germline-derived CDR1 and CDR2 are LNHDA and SQIVND (reference sequence). The CDR3 totals 15 residues. Trimming shortened V by 4 bases and J by 2 bases, and 12 bases separated the two germline ends. In DNA, the CDR3 is TGTGCCAGTAGTAAAGACGGGGTTCCCTACAATGAGCAGTTCTTC. Amino acid sequence: CASSKDGVPYNEQFF.

CDR3 DNA: TGTGCCAGCAGTGGTGGACAGGAGCGCTATGGCTACACCTTC. It translates to CASSGGQERYGYTF. The V call is TRBV6-5, the J call TRBJ1-2, with 7 bases fitting TRBD1. Germline V CDR1 and CDR2: MNHEY, SVGAGI. The V and J ends lost 5 bases and 4 bases, in that order; junction bases with no gene match: 7. There are 14 residues in the CDR3.

This chain joins TRBV30 and TRBJ1-5; a weak D match, TRBD1 (5 bases). V was shortened by 3 bases and J by 0 bases, with 12 bases between the two germline ends. Germline V gene lookup returns CDR1 GTSNPN and CDR2 SVGIG (reference sequence). CDR3 length equals 15 residues. The CDR3 protein is CAWSPGDYSNQPQHF. In DNA, the CDR3 is TGTGCCTGGAGCCCGGGGGATTATAGCAATCAGCCCCAGCATTTT.

V usage is TRBV5-1 and J usage is TRBJ2-7, with 7 nucleotides matching TRBD1. Trimming removed 7 bases from V and 2 bases from J; junction bases left unmatched: 12. The CDR3 spans 15 residues. Per germline, CDR1 SGHRS and CDR2 YFSETQ. CDR3 sequence: CASRLSGQWPYEQYF. The CDR3 nucleotides read TGCGCCAGCCGACTCTCGGGACAGTGGCCCTACGAGCAGTACTTC.

The chain recombines TRBV9 with TRBJ2-2, with unresolved D. The V end lost 5 bases, the J end lost 1 base, and 9 bases lay between the germline ends. This CDR3 has 14 amino acids. Germline loops: CDR1 SGDLS, CDR2 YYNGEE. The CDR3 nucleotides read TGTGCCAGCAGGAAGACTGTGAACACCGGGGAGCTGTTTTTT. Its protein product is CASRKTVNTGELFF.

This rearrangement joins TRBV2 to TRBJ2-1, with D possibly matching TRBD1 (6 bases). This CDR3 has 14 residues. V was shortened by 4 bases and J by 3 bases, with 10 bases between the two germline ends. Germline-derived CDR1 and CDR2 are SNHLY and FYNNEI. The CDR3 coding sequence is TGTGCCAGCAGTGGGGCAGGGGTCTACAATGAGCAGTTCTTC. It is translated as CASSGAGVYNEQFF.

The rearrangement links TRBV9 to TRBJ1-1; 7 bases map to TRBD1. The CDR3 totals 15 residues. With V trimmed by 3 bases and J by 3 bases, 8 bases remained unmatched. Germline CDR1 reads SGDLS; CDR2 reads YYNGEE. In DNA form, the CDR3 reads TGTGCCAGCAGCGCCGGGACAGAGGTTGACACTGAAGCTTTCTTT. As protein: CASSAGTEVDTEAFF.

The V gene is TRBV11-1, the J gene TRBJ2-1; D perhaps matches TRBD1 (5 bases). CDR1 is SGHAT and CDR2 is FQDESV in the germline V gene (reference sequence). The length of the CDR3 is 14 residues. Deletions cut 6 bases from V and 0 bases from J, with 9 bases between. The CDR3 coding sequence is TGTGCCAGCAGATTCGACAGCTCCTACAATGAGCAGTTCTTC. The encoded protein is CASRFDSSYNEQFF. The complete variable domain, with remaining parts taken from reference TRBV11-1 and TRBJ2-1, reads EAEVAQSPRYKITEKSQAVAFWCDPISGHATLYWYRQILGQGPELLVQFQDESVVDDSQLPKDRFSAERLKGVDSTLKIQPAELGDSAMYLCASRFDSSYNEQFFGPGTRLTVL.

The rearrangement uses TRBV7-3 and TRBJ2-5, with D perhaps TRBD2 (7 bases). From germline, CDR1 is SGHTA and CDR2 FQGTGA. V lost 0 bases and J 11 bases, leaving 16 bases between the germline ends. This CDR3 contains 14 residues. CDR3 sequence reads: CASSLTGGAREQYF. The CDR3 DNA reads as TGTGCCAGCAGCTTAACTGGGGGGGCACGGGAGCAGTACTTC.